The 10 T cell receptor beta chains below all came from one sample that was sequenced in a study of identical twins. TCRdb re-derived calls from the 5' RACE reads in MiXCR, one entry per CDR3 protein. The table includes 420,000 or so distinct CDR3 sequences, 15% to 20% detected once. The sequenced material came from naive T cells sorted from blood. The receptor source for this set is a man aged 45-60 years in good health.

The chain couples TRBV20-1 to TRBJ1-1; no clear D. Germline values: CDR1 DFQATT, CDR2 SNEGSKA (reference sequence). V was cut by 2 bases and J by 7 bases, with 11 bases left in between. This CDR3 contains 12 residues. The CDR3 loop is CSARPGLFEAFF. The CDR3 DNA follows: TGCAGTGCTAGACCCGGGCTCTTTGAAGCTTTCTTT.

This clonotype was counted ten times or more. V gene TRBV6-6 combines with J gene TRBJ2-7; TRBD2 agrees at 7 bases. This CDR3 has 13 amino acids. J lost 6 bases, V lost 6 bases, and 8 bases had no gene match. CDR1 MNHNY and CDR2 SVGAGI come from the germline V gene (reference sequence). The CDR3 here is CASSLRSGFEQYF. DNA for the CDR3: TGTGCCAGCAGCCTCCGTAGCGGGTTCGAGCAGTACTTC.

The table lists this clonotype with many counts. The chain has TRBV12-3 or TRBV12-4 and TRBJ1-2, with D maybe TRBD1 (6 bases). The V end was cut by 5 bases, the J end by 6 bases, with 13 bases between. The CDR3 runs 13 residues. The chain's CDR3 is CASSLTGLNGYTF. The CDR3 coding sequence is TGTGCCAGCAGTCTAACAGGGTTGAATGGCTACACCTTC.

The sample holds a few counts of this clonotype. The chain links TRBV6-5 to TRBJ2-1; TRBD1 aligns across 7 bases. This CDR3 has 12 residues. The germline gives CDR1 MNHEY, CDR2 SVGAGI. Trimming took 8 bases from V and 4 from J; bases not matched to a gene: 2. CDR3 sequence reads: CASEGQYNEQFF. For the CDR3, the DNA is TGTGCCAGCGAGGGACAGTACAATGAGCAGTTCTTC.

V gene TRBV7-6 combines with J gene TRBJ2-2; D call uncertain. The CDR3 covers 13 residues. CDR1 SGHVS and CDR2 FNYEAQ come from the germline V gene. Trimming cost V 0 bases and J 6 bases, with 5 bases left between them. The CDR3 is CASSLANPGELFF. DNA of the CDR3: TGTGCCAGCAGCTTAGCCAACCCCGGGGAGCTGTTTTTT.

Many counts were recorded for this clonotype. The chain joins TRBV9 to TRBJ1-1; D might be TRBD1 (5 bases). The V gene lost 0 bases and the J gene lost 4 bases, with 13 bases spanning the gap. Germline loops: CDR1 SGDLS, CDR2 YYNGEE. This CDR3 spans 15 amino acids. As DNA, the CDR3 is TGTGCCAGCAGCGTAGAGGGACTGGGGGTCACTGAAGCTTTCTTT. This encodes CASSVEGLGVTEAFF.

The V call is TRBV12-3 or TRBV12-4, the J call TRBJ2-7, with D hard to call. The CDR3 is 14 residues long. Trimming removed 1 base at V and 6 bases at J, with 13 bases between. CDR3 sequence: CASSLGLYLGEQYF. The CDR3 DNA follows: TGTGCCAGCAGTTTAGGTCTCTATTTAGGCGAGCAGTACTTC.

The sample holds many counts of this clonotype. V usage is TRBV21-1 and J usage is TRBJ2-2; the D segment call TRBD1 is taken from the table without a DNA check. TRBV21-1 is a pseudogene segment. There are 16 residues in the CDR3. The CDR3 sequence is CASPQPGQTNTGELFF. The CDR3 nucleotides are TGTGCCAGTCCGCAACCGGGACAGACGAACACCGGGGAGCTGTTTTTT.

This clonotype has at least ten counts. V gene TRBV12-3 or TRBV12-4 combines with J gene TRBJ2-1; the D gene is possibly TRBD2 (6 bases). The CDR3 is made up of 14 amino acids. Trimming pared 7 bases from V and 8 bases from J, leaving 18 bases between. CDR3 coding DNA: TGTGCCAGCATTCAAGGGGCTAGCGAGGATGAGCAGTTCTTC. This gives the protein CASIQGASEDEQFF.

The genes are TRBV21-1 and TRBJ1-5. TRBV21-1 corresponds to a pseudogene. The CDR3 totals 16 residues. The CDR3 nucleotides are TGTGCCAGCAGCAATCGGGTAAAGGTATCGGGTCAGCCCCAGCATTTT. It is translated as CASSNRVKVSGQPQHF.